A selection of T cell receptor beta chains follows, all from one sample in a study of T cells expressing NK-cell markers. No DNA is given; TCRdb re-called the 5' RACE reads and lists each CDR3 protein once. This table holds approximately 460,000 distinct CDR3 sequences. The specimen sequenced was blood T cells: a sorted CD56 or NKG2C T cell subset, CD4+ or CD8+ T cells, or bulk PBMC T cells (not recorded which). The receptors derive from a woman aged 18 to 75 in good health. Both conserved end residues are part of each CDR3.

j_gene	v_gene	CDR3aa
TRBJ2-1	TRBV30	CAWSAVAGGPDEQFF
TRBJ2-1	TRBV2	CASSVSGGNYNEQFF
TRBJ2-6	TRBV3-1	CASSQERVRAPFSGANVLTF
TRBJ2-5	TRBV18	CASSVDGTSRPSQETQYF
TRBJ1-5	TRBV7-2	CASSNYRDEQPQHF
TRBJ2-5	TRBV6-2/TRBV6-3	CASSYSAGEQETQYF
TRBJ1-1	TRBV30	CAWRRENTEAFF
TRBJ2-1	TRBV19	CASSTRALSLYNEQFF
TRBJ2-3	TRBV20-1	CSARRASGGKDTQYF
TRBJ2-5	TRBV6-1	CASLMGAAGGETQYF
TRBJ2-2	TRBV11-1	CASSFPKGARTVTGELFF
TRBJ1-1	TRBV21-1	CASSNQGFRTEAFF
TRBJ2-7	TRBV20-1	CSAARSGDEQYF
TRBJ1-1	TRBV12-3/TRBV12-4	CASHLTGHEAFF
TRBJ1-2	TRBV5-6	CASSLYGTGSKGYTF
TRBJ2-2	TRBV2	CASRGINTGELFF
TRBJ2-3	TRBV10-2	CASMAGPGNTQYF
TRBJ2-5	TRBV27	CASTSMGRQGETQYF
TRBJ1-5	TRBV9	CASSVGGGGTDQPQHF
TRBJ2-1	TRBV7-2	CASSRRHREIQFF
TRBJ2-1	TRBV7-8	CASGGANEQFF
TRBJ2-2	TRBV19	CASKPKVSGTLITGELFF
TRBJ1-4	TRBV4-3	CASSQEPVEQLGEKLFF
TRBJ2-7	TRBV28	CASSSPGLRASYEQYF
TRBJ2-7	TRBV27	CASIGLAGSYEQYF
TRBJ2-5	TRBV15	CATSRDRATGGRGETQYF
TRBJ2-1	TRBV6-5	CASSWGPTYNEQFF
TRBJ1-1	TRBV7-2	CASRTGRNTEAFF
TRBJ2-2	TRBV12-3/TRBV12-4	CASIGTGVAGELFF
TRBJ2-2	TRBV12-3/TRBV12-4	CASRGTGNTGELFF
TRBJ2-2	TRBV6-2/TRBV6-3	CASSYSFGELFF
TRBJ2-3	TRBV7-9	CASSDLRRNRSTDTQYF
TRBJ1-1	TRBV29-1	CSANGQLNTEAFF
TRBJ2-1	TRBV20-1	CSARAGTAEAYNEQFF
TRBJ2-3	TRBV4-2	CASSQEGGGAAGHTDTQYF
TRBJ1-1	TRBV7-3	CASSRGGAKNTEAFF
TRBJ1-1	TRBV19	CASSYTGATEAFF
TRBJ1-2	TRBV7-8	CASSSDRAGYGYTF
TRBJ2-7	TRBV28	CASSGNRETYEQYF
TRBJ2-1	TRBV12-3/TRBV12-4	CASSIRGQSSYNEQFF
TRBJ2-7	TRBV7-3	CASSLSSVGSYEQYF
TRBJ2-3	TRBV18	CASSTQRATDTQYF
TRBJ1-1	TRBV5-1	CASSSYRNTEAFF
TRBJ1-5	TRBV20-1	CSALGGTHTSNQPQHF
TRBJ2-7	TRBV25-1	CAIGGSGEQYF
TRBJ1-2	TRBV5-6	CASSWGQGAKGYTF
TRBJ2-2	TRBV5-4	CASTRSGTVNTGELFF
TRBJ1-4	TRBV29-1	CSAAGQGFGEKLFF
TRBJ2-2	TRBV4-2	CASSHPEGLAGVAGELFF
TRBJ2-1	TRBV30	CAWKGGGLSSYNEQFF
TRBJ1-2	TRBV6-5	CASSYSSPDRLRYGYTF
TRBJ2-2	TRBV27	CASSSQWGGTVTGELFF
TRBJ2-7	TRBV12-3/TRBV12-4	CASSFGFEQYF